The 20 T cell receptor beta chains in this list originate from one sample, sequenced in a study of blood T cell repertoires in COVID-19. The repertoire was sequenced with immunoSEQ multiplex PCR; TCRdb's copy has only in-frame clones and lacks some. The data show under 75,000 clones, with about four fifths seen just once and about 6% held by the top ten. The sample was peripheral blood. These receptors originate from a woman between 55 and 75 years old with acute or convalescent COVID-19.

The V and J genes are TRBV3-1 (or the pseudogene TRBV3-2) and TRBJ1-4; perhaps TRBD1 as D (6 bases). This CDR3 has 15 amino acids. Trimming left V 0 bases short and J 8 bases short, with 13 bases between. CDR1 is LGHDT, CDR2 YNNKEL, per germline (reference sequence). The CDR3 sequence is CASSQDSGVGEKLFF. CDR3 coding DNA: TGTGCCAGCAGCCAAGATTCAGGGGTGGGAGAAAAACTGTTTTTT.

This clone was seen at least ten times. Within the sample, other DNA sequences also encode this same CDR3. The V gene is TRBV5-1, the J gene TRBJ2-2; 8 bases fit TRBD1. Germline V CDR1 and CDR2: SGHRS, YFSETQ. The CDR3 totals 15 residues. V gave up 4 bases and J gave up 1 base; unmatched junction bases: 3. CDR3 residues: CASSPGTGNTGELFF. DNA of the CDR3: TGCGCCAGCAGCCCCGGGACAGGGAACACCGGGGAGCTGTTTTTT.

This clone was observed a few times. This rearrangement joins TRBV6-5 to TRBJ1-1; D is ambiguous. From germline, CDR1 is MNHEY and CDR2 SVGAGI. The CDR3 runs to 14 residues. Trimming took 5 bases from V and 1 from J, leaving 11 bases between them. This CDR3 reads CASSLYGGNTEAFF. CDR3 DNA: TGTGCCAGCAGTCTTTACGGAGGGAACACTGAAGCTTTCTTT.

The V and J genes are TRBV4-3 and TRBJ2-3, with 11 positions matching TRBD2. V trimming: 0 bases; J trimming: 5 bases; junction bases outside the gene matches: 4. Germline CDR1 reads LGHNA; CDR2 reads YSLEER. This CDR3 contains 16 residues. CDR3 loop: CASSQDSGGAGDTQYF. CDR3 nucleotide sequence: TGCGCCAGCAGCCAAGATAGCGGGGGGGCCGGAGATACGCAGTATTTT.

V gene TRBV4-3 combines with J gene TRBJ1-4; the D is unclear. The CDR3 runs to 16 residues. Trimming pared 0 bases from V and 4 bases from J, leaving 12 bases between. CDR1 and CDR2 from the germline V gene are LGHNA and YSLEER. The CDR3 spells CASSQDLGGYNEKLFF. Written as DNA, the CDR3 is TGCGCCAGCAGCCAAGATCTAGGAGGGTATAATGAAAAACTGTTTTTT.

The chain joins TRBV5-4 to TRBJ1-4, with 8 bases lining up with TRBD1. Germline trimming cut 0 bases from V and 8 bases from J; bases unmatched to any gene: 9. This CDR3 has 16 residues. Germline CDR1 is SGHNT and CDR2 is YYREEE (reference sequence). The CDR3 loop reads CASSLGQGSEGEKLFF. The CDR3 nucleotides read TGTGCCAGCAGCTTGGGACAGGGGAGTGAGGGCGAAAAACTGTTTTTT.

The V call is TRBV3-1 (or the pseudogene TRBV3-2), the J call TRBJ1-1; 9 bases line up with TRBD1. The CDR3 has 14 residues. Unmatched junction bases numbered 4, after V lost 3 bases and J lost 5 bases. Germline CDR1 LGHDT, CDR2 YNNKEL (reference sequence). The CDR3 sequence is CASSQETGGTEAFF. The CDR3 DNA sequence: TGTGCCAGCAGCCAGGAGACAGGGGGAACTGAAGCTTTCTTT.

This clone was found once. This rearrangement joins TRBV5-6 to TRBJ2-3, with D maybe TRBD2 (5 bases). From germline, CDR1 is SGHDT and CDR2 YYEEEE. V lost 2 bases to trimming and J lost 0 bases, with 13 bases between them. The CDR3 runs 16 residues. CDR3 nucleotide sequence: TGTGCCAGCAGCTTAAACTCGGGGATAAGCACAGATACGCAGTATTTT. Protein: CASSLNSGISTDTQYF.

This clone was seen a single time. One junction end disagrees with the germline gene, perhaps due to a read error. The genes are TRBV4-2 and TRBJ1-1, with 10 positions matching TRBD1. There are 15 residues in the CDR3. Per the germline V gene, CDR1 is LGHNA and CDR2 is YNFKEQ. Here the CDR3 DNA reads TGTGCCAGCAGTTCCGCGGCGGGGACAGGGGCCCTGGGGGACTTT. It specifies CASSSAAGTGALGDF.

The V call is TRBV6-5, the J call TRBJ1-1; D ambiguous. The V end was cut by 8 bases, the J end by 0 bases, with 10 bases between. This CDR3 has 13 amino acids. Per the germline V gene, CDR1 is MNHEY and CDR2 is SVGAGI. CDR3 protein: CASRSLVNTEAFF. CDR3 bases: TGTGCCAGCCGTAGTCTGGTGAACACTGAAGCTTTCTTT.

The rearrangement uses TRBV11-1 and TRBJ1-2, with D unclear. V lost 3 bases and J 8 bases, leaving 16 bases between the germline ends. The V gene's germline CDR1 is SGHAT and CDR2 FQDESV (reference sequence). CDR3 length equals 14 residues. For the CDR3, the DNA is TGTGCCAGCAGCTTGTCGGGGTATTCCGGGGGCTACACCTTC. Amino acid sequence: CASSLSGYSGGYTF.

V and J are TRBV28 and TRBJ2-7, with unresolved D. The germline V and J ends were trimmed by 2 bases and 4 bases, with 6 bases remaining between them. CDR3 length: 12 amino acids. Germline assignment: CDR1 MDHEN and CDR2 SYDVKM. The CDR3 sequence is CASSLTGYEQYF. In DNA form, the CDR3 reads TGTGCCAGCAGTTTAACGGGTTACGAGCAGTACTTC.

The chain couples TRBV14 to TRBJ1-2; TRBD1 is a possible D gene (6 bases). This CDR3 has 15 amino acids. Trimming stripped 0 bases from V and 4 bases from J, with 12 bases between. Germline V gene sequence: CDR1 SGHDN, CDR2 FVKESK. CDR3 DNA sequence: TGTGCCAGCAGCCAAGAGGACAGCCTGCTCTATGGCTACACCTTC. It encodes CASSQEDSLLYGYTF.

This clone appeared a few times. The chain links TRBV10-3 to TRBJ2-2; 8 bases match TRBD1. This CDR3 has 16 amino acids. J lost 3 bases, V lost 4 bases, and 7 bases had no gene match. Per the germline V gene, CDR1 is ENHRY and CDR2 is SYGVKD. The chain's CDR3 is CAISARQGQDTGELFF. CDR3 bases: TGTGCCATCAGTGCCCGACAGGGACAGGACACCGGGGAGCTGTTTTTT.

V and J are TRBV7-8 and TRBJ1-6; 9 positions match TRBD1. CDR3 length: 16 residues. J gave up 9 bases and V 3 bases, and 9 bases lay outside the gene matches. The germline gives CDR1 SGHVS, CDR2 FQNEAQ. The CDR3 reads CASSFEGTGLSSPLHF. CDR3 DNA sequence: TGTGCCAGCAGCTTTGAAGGGACAGGGTTAAGTTCACCCCTCCACTTT.

The rearrangement uses TRBV27 and TRBJ2-7; D may be TRBD1 (6 bases). CDR1 is MNHEY, CDR2 SMNVEV, per germline (reference sequence). The V end was cut by 2 bases, the J end by 7 bases, with 9 bases between. The CDR3 has 12 residues. The DNA for the CDR3 is TGTGCCAGCAGTTTACCCACAGGGGAGCAGTACTTC. Its protein product is CASSLPTGEQYF.

As concerns this clone: One junction end disagrees with the germline gene, perhaps due to a read error. This same CDR3 is encoded by further DNA sequences in the sample. The J gene is TRBJ1-1, the V gene TRBV7-7, with D possibly TRBD1 on 6 matching bases. Germline CDR1 reads SSHAT; CDR2 reads FNYEAQ (reference sequence). The CDR3 sequence is 13 residues long. This chain's CDR3 is CASSLDRNTEAFF. As DNA, the CDR3 is TGTGCTAGCAGTTTGGACAGGAACACTGAAGCTTTCTTT.

This chain uses TRBV5-1 with TRBJ2-3, with D tentatively TRBD2 (7 bases). From germline, CDR1 is SGHRS and CDR2 YFSETQ. CDR3 length: 15 amino acids. V lost 4 bases and J 3 bases, leaving 15 bases between the germline ends. The CDR3 nucleotides are TGCGCCAGCAGCGGGGGGGCCATCCGGACAGATACGCAGTATTTT. Translation gives CASSGGAIRTDTQYF.

The chain couples TRBV14 to TRBJ1-2; TRBD1 matches at 7 bases. Germline-derived CDR1 and CDR2 are SGHDN and FVKESK. Losses at the gene ends were 10 bases for V and 0 bases for J; bases not matched to a gene: 11. The CDR3 extends over 15 amino acids. The CDR3 loop is CATTPHQGANYGYTF. As DNA, the CDR3 is TGTGCCACCACCCCTCACCAGGGGGCTAACTATGGCTACACCTTC.

J is TRBJ1-1 and V is TRBV6-4; the D gene is possibly TRBD1 (5 bases). This CDR3 is 15 amino acids long. V shed 6 bases and J shed 11 bases, with 25 bases lying between them. Germline V CDR1 and CDR2: MRHNA, SNTAGT. The CDR3 loop is CASRSQYWGDGKAFF. The CDR3, as DNA: TGTGCCAGCAGGAGCCAATATTGGGGGGACGGGAAGGCTTTCTTT.